These T cell receptor beta chains were read from a single sample in a study of control samples from healthy donors and cancer patients. Data came from immunoSEQ multiplex PCR; TCRdb stores just in-frame clones and leaves some out. The profile shows around 170,000 clones, 88% of them singletons. The sample taken for sequencing was blood. Source of these receptors: a woman in her twenties or thirties in good health. Both conserved end residues are part of each CDR3. The order of the fields is J gene, D gene, clone size, V gene, CDR3 DNA, CDR3 protein. A D gene is named only where the DNA matches it firmly. The size field is filled for only some rows; it gives once, few, many or a size class.

TRBJ1-5	TRBD1	once	TRBV10-3	TGTGCCTCAAACCAGGGGGCAAGGAGCAATCAGCCCCAGCATTTT	CASNQGARSNQPQHF
TRBJ1-1	.	.	TRBV6-5	TGTGCCAGCAGTTACTCGACCAGTGGGAACACTGAAGCTTTCTTT	CASSYSTSGNTEAFF
TRBJ1-3	.	.	TRBV7-6	TGTGCCAGCAGCTTAGGGTATGGACTTGGAAACACCATATATTTT	CASSLGYGLGNTIYF
TRBJ1-4	.	.	TRBV15	TGTGCCACCAGCAGTGAGGACGGACTCTTTGAAAAACTGTTTTTT	CATSSEDGLFEKLFF
TRBJ2-3	.	.	TRBV10-3	TGTGCCATCAGTGAAGGTAACGCGGATACGCAGTATTTT	CAISEGNADTQYF
TRBJ2-2	.	once	TRBV6-5	TGTGCCAGCAGTTATAGGTCCCCGAACACCGGGGAGCTGTTTTTT	CASSYRSPNTGELFF
TRBJ2-5	.	.	TRBV5-1	TGCGCCAGTCGCCTCCAAGAGACCCAGTACTTC	CASRLQETQYF
TRBJ2-1	TRBD2	.	TRBV4-1	TGCGCCAGCAGCCAAGATCCCGGGAGGGGGCAGTTCTTC	CASSQDPGRGQFF
TRBJ2-7	.	once	TRBV4-1	TGCGCCAGCAGCCATCGACACTCGGACCCCTACGAGCAGTACTTC	CASSHRHSDPYEQYF
TRBJ2-1	TRBD2	.	TRBV4-2	TGTGCCAGCAGCCTTACTACTCAAATGACTAGCGGGAGGGCCCTCGCCTACAATGAGCAGTTCTTC	CASSLTTQMTSGRALAYNEQFF
TRBJ2-7	TRBD1	.	TRBV4-1	TGCGCCAGCAGCCACGGACAGGGATCCGCCTACGAGCAGTACTTC	CASSHGQGSAYEQYF
TRBJ2-6	TRBD1	.	TRBV7-8	TGTGCCAGCAGCCCCGTTGTGGGACAGAACTCTGGGGCCAACGTCCTGACTTTC	CASSPVVGQNSGANVLTF
TRBJ1-4	.	.	TRBV5-1	TGCGCCAGCAGCTTGGGTCAGTTTAATGAAAAACTGTTTTTT	CASSLGQFNEKLFF
TRBJ1-3	.	.	TRBV9	TGTGCCAGCAGCGCCGGGACAAATGGAAACACCATATATTTT	CASSAGTNGNTIYF
TRBJ2-2	.	.	TRBV19	TGTGCCAGTACTACAGTTTGGAACACCGGGGAGCTGTTTTTT	CASTTVWNTGELFF
TRBJ2-5	TRBD2	.	TRBV9	TGTGCCAGCAGCTCACTGACTAGCGGGGTTGGGGAGACCCAGTACTTC	CASSSLTSGVGETQYF
TRBJ2-3	.	.	TRBV9	TGTGCCTCGGGGGGCCTCACAGATACGCAGTATTTT	CASGGLTDTQYF
TRBJ1-4	.	.	TRBV6-5	TGTGCCAGCAGCAGGGACTTAGACACTAATGAAAAACTGTTTTTT	CASSRDLDTNEKLFF
TRBJ2-7	.	.	TRBV3-1/TRBV3-2	TGTGCCAGCAGCCAATCCCACGAGCAGTACTTC	CASSQSHEQYF
TRBJ1-2	.	.	TRBV5-1	TGCGCCAGCAGCTTGGAATCGACCGCCTATGGCTACACCTTC	CASSLESTAYGYTF
TRBJ1-6	.	.	TRBV27	TGTGCCAGCACCCCCCGGGGGGCTGGGGGCGCGAGTTCACCCCTCCACTTT	CASTPRGAGGASSPLHF
TRBJ1-4	TRBD1	.	TRBV5-1	TGCGCCAGCAGCTCTGGCGGGACAGGGAATGAAAAACTGTTTTTT	CASSSGGTGNEKLFF
TRBJ2-7	.	.	TRBV6-1	TGTGCCAGCAGTGAAAGGAGGGGGGATTACTACGAGCAGTACTTC	CASSERRGDYYEQYF
TRBJ2-1	.	.	TRBV5-1	TGCGCCAGCAGCTCGCCTGGCCAGATGACACCATACAATGAGCAGTTCTTC	CASSSPGQMTPYNEQFF
TRBJ1-4	.	.	TRBV6-5	TGTGCCAGCAGTTATCGCCCCTCAACTAATGAAAAACTGTTTTTT	CASSYRPSTNEKLFF
TRBJ2-2	.	.	TRBV14	TGTGCCAGCAGCTTGACAGTTATCACCGGGGAGCTGTTTTTT	CASSLTVITGELFF
TRBJ2-5	TRBD1	.	TRBV11-2	TGTGCCAGCAGCTTTGACAGGGGGGAGACCCAGTACTTC	CASSFDRGETQYF
TRBJ1-6	TRBD1	few	TRBV10-2	TGCGCCAGCGCCGGGACAGCCAATTCACCCCTCCACTTT	CASAGTANSPLHF
TRBJ1-1	.	.	TRBV24-1	TGTGCCACCAGTGGAGGGCGGAACACTGAAGCTTTCTTT	CATSGGRNTEAFF
TRBJ1-1	TRBD1	.	TRBV10-1	TGCGCCAGCAGCCCGGACAGGGAAATATGGAACACTGAAGCTTTCTTT	CASSPDREIWNTEAFF
TRBJ1-3	.	.	TRBV4-1	TGCGCCAGCAGCCAGAGCCTATGGGTAGGAAACACCATATATTTT	CASSQSLWVGNTIYF
TRBJ2-6	.	.	TRBV2	TGTGCCAGCAGTGAAGGGGTTACTGGGGCCAACGTCCTGACTTTC	CASSEGVTGANVLTF
TRBJ2-7	.	.	TRBV15	TGTGCCACCAGCAGAGATGGCCCGGTGGGGCCGGGCGAGCAGTACTTC	CATSRDGPVGPGEQYF
TRBJ1-4	TRBD1	.	TRBV5-6	TGTGCCAGCAGCCACCCTACCCTCGCCCGACAGGGGATAACTGAAAAACTGTTTTTT	CASSHPTLARQGITEKLFF
TRBJ2-7	.	once	TRBV5-6	TGTGCCAGCAGCTACGGGACTGGCGTGGGCGAGCAGTACTTC	CASSYGTGVGEQYF
TRBJ1-2	.	.	TRBV19	TGTGCCAGTAGTATCGACAGGAGCTCGCTTAACTATGGCTACACCTTC	CASSIDRSSLNYGYTF
TRBJ1-5	.	.	TRBV2	TGTGCCAGCAGTGAGGGAGGGGGAGGGAATCAGCCCCAGCATTTT	CASSEGGGGNQPQHF
TRBJ1-2	TRBD1	.	TRBV4-1	TGCGCCAGCAGCCCAACCCCGGGACAGGGCTTTGGCTACACCTTC	CASSPTPGQGFGYTF
TRBJ2-3	.	.	TRBV27	TGTGCCAGCAGTCCAGGTGGGGTCCCCAGGCGGTATTTT	CASSPGGVPRRYF
TRBJ2-7	.	.	TRBV2	TGTGCCAGCAGTGAGTCCGAGCAGTACTTC	CASSESEQYF
TRBJ1-2	.	.	TRBV7-9	TGTGCCAGCAGCTTAGCGCCAGAAGACTATGGCTACACCTTC	CASSLAPEDYGYTF
TRBJ2-2	.	.	TRBV18	TGTGCCAGCTCTCCCACCGGGGGAGGGGACATGAGGACCGGGGAGCTGTTTTTT	CASSPTGGGDMRTGELFF